This T cell receptor (beta chain) was sequenced during a study of blood T cell repertoires in COVID-19. The junction had 7 bases not matched to a gene; V was cut back by 5 bases and J by 8 bases. Germline V CDR1 and CDR2: SGHTA, FQGTGA. The CDR3 length is 13 residues. Concerning this clone itself: The sample carries other DNA sequences with the same CDR3.

In the authors' methods: From reference gene primer amplification, estimates of nucleated cell counts were derived. The data were produced by immunoSEQ multiplex PCR, yet TCRdb's version contains in-frame clones alone and is incomplete. Clone size and V and J calls were adopted from that table, with D and trimming inferred from the DNA. There are a few hundred thousand clones in the sample; roughly 90% occur only once, and about 2.2% lies in the top ten. The source is a woman between 45 and 65 years old who had recovered from COVID-19. V usage is TRBV7-3 and J usage is TRBJ1-1; 8 bases match TRBD1. The material sequenced was peripheral blood. The DNA of the CDR3 is TGTGCCAGCAGCGTTGACAGGGGTACGGAAGCTTTCTTT. Translating gives CASSVDRGTEAFF.